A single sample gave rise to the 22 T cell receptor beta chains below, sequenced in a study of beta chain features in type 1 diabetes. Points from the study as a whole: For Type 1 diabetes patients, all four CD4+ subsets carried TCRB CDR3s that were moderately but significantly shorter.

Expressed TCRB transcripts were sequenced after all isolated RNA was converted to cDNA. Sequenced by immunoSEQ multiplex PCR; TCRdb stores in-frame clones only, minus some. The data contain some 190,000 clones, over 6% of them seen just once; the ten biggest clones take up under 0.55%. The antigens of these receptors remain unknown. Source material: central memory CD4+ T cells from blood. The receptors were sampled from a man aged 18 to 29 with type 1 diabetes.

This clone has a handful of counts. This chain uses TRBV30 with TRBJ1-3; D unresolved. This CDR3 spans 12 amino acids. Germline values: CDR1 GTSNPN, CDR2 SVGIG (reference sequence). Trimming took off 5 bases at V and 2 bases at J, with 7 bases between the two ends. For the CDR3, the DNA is TGTGCCTGGCTTCCCCCTGGAAACACCATATATTTT. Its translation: CAWLPPGNTIYF. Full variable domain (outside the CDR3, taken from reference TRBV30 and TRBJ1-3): SQTIHQWPATLVQPVGSPLSLECTVEGTSNPNLYWYRQAAGRGLQLLFYSVGIGQISSEVPQNLSASRPQDRQFILSSKKLLLSDSGFYLCAWLPPGNTIYFGEGSWLTVV.

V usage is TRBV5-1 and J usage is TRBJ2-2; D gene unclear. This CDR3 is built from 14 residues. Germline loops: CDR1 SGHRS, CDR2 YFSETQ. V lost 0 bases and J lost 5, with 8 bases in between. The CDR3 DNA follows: TGCGCCAGCAGCTTGGTGTCGAGGACCGGGGAGCTGTTTTTT. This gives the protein CASSLVSRTGELFF.

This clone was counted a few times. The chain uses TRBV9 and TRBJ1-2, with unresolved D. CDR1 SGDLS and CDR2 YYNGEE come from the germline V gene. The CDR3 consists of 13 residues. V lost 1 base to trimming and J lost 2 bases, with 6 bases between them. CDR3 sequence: CASSVLSNYGYTF. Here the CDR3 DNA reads TGTGCCAGCAGCGTACTGAGCAACTATGGCTACACCTTC.

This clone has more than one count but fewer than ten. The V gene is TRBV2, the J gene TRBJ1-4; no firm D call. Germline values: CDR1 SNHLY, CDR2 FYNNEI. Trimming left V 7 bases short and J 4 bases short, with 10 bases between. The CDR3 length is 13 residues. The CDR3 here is CASKVQVNEKLFF. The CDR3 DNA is TGTGCCAGCAAAGTACAAGTTAATGAAAAACTGTTTTTT.

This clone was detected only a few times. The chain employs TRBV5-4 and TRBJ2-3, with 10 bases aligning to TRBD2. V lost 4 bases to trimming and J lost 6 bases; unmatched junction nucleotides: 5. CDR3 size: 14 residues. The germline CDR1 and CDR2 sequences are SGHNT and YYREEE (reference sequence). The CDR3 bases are TGTGCCAGCAGCCCGTTGACTAGCGGGGATACGCAGTATTTT. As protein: CASSPLTSGDTQYF.

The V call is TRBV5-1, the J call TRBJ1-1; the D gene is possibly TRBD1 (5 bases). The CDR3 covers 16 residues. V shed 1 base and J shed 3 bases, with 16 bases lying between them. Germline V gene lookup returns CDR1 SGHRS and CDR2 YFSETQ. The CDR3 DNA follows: TGCGCCAGCAGCTTGTCTTTTGGGGGAGGCGACACTGAAGCTTTCTTT. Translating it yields CASSLSFGGGDTEAFF.

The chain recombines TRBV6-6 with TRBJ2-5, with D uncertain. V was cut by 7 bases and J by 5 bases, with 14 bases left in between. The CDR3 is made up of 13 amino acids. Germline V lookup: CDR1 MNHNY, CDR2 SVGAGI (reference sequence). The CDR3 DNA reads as TGTGCCAGCAATATGCGTTTCGCGGAGACCCAGTACTTC. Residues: CASNMRFAETQYF.

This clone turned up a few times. CDR3 in amino acids: CASSGDRGQNGYTF. CDR3 in DNA: TGTGCCAGCAGCGGGGACAGGGGGCAGAATGGCTACACCTTC. The V gene is TRBV7-2, the J gene TRBJ1-2; 12 nucleotides agree with TRBD1. J gave up 6 bases and V 5 bases, and 4 bases lay outside the gene matches. The germline V gene encodes CDR1 SGHTA and CDR2 FQGNSA. The CDR3 covers 14 residues.

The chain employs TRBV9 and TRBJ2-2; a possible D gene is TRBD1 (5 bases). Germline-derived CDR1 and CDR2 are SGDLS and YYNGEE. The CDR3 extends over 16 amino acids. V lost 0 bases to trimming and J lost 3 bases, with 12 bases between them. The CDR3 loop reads CASSVVSGADTGELFF. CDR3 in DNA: TGTGCCAGCAGCGTAGTCTCTGGGGCAGACACCGGGGAGCTGTTTTTT.

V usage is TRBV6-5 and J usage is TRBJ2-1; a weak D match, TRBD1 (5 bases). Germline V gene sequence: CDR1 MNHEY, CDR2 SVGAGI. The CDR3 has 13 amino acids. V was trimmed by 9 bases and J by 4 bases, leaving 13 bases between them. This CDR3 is CASRQSEYNEQFF. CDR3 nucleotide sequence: TGTGCCAGTCGACAGAGTGAGTACAATGAGCAGTTCTTC.

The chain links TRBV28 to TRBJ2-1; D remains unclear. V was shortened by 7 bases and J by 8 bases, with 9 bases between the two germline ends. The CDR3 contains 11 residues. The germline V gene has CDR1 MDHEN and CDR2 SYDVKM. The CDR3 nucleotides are TGTGCCAGCAATGCCAGGCATGAGCAGTTCTTC. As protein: CASNARHEQFF.

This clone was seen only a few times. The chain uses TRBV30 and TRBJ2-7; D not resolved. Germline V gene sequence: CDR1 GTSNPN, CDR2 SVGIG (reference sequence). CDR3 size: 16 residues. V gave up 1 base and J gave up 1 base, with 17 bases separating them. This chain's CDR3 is CAWSGGLAPRSYEQYF. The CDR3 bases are TGTGCCTGGAGTGGAGGCCTCGCCCCCCGATCCTACGAGCAGTACTTC.

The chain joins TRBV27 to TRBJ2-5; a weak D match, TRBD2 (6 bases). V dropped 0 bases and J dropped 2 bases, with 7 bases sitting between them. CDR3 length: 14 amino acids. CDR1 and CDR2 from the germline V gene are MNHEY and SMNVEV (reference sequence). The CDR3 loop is CASSLSRGQETQYF. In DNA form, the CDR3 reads TGTGCCAGCAGTTTATCGCGGGGACAAGAGACCCAGTACTTC.

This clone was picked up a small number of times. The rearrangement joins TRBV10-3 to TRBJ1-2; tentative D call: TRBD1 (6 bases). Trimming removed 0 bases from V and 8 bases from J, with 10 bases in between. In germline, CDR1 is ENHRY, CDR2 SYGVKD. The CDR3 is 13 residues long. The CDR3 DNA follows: TGTGCCATCAGTGAGTCGTCGGGGGGCGGCTACACCTTC. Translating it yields CAISESSGGGYTF.

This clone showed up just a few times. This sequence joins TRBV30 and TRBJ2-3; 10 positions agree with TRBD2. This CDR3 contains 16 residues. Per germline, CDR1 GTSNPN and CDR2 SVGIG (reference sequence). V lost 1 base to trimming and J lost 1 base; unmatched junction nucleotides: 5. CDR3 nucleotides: TGTGCCTGGAGTGCAGGGAGCGGGGGGGGCACAGATACGCAGTATTTT. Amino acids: CAWSAGSGGGTDTQYF.

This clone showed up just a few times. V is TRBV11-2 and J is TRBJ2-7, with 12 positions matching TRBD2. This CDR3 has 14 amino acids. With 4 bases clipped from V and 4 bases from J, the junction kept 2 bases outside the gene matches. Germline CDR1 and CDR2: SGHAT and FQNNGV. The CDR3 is CASSSGLAGYEQYF. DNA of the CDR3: TGTGCCAGCAGCTCGGGACTAGCGGGTTACGAGCAGTACTTC.

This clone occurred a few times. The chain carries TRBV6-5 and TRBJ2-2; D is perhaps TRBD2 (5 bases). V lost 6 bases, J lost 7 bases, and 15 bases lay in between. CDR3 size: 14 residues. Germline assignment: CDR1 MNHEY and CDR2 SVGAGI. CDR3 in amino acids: CASRSPTAGGELFF. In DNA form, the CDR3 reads TGTGCCAGCAGATCCCCGACTGCGGGCGGGGAGCTGTTTTTT.

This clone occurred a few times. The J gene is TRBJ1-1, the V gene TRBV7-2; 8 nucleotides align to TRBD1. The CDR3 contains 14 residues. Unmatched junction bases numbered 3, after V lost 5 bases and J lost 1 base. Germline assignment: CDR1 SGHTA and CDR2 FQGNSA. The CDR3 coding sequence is TGTGCCAGCAGCACCGGGACAGGGAACACTGAAGCTTTCTTT. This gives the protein CASSTGTGNTEAFF.

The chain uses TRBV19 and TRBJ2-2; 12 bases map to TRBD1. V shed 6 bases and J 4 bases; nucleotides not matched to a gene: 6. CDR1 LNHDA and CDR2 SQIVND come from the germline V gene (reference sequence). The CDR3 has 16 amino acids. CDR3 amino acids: CASSVGTGGGTGELFF. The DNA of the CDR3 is TGTGCCAGTAGCGTAGGGACAGGGGGCGGCACCGGGGAGCTGTTTTTT.

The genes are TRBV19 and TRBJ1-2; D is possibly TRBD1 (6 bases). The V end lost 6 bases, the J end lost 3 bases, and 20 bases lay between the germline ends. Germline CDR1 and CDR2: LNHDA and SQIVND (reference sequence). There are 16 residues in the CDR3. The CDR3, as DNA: TGTGCCAGTAGGCCATCGACACGGACAGTAGACTATGGCTACACCTTC. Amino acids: CASRPSTRTVDYGYTF.

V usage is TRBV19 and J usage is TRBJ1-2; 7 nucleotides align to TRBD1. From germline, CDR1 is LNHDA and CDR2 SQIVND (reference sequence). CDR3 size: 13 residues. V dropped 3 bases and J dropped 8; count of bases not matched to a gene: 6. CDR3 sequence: CASSMRDSGGYTF. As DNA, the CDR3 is TGTGCCAGTAGTATGAGGGACAGCGGCGGCTACACCTTC.

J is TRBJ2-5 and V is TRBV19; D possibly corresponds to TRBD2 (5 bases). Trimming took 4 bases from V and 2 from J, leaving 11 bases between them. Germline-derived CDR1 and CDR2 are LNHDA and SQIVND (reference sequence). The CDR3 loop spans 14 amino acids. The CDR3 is CASSKWGVQETQYF. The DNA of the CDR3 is TGTGCCAGTAGTAAATGGGGAGTTCAAGAGACCCAGTACTTC.